The rows below give T cell receptor beta chains drawn from one sample of a study of blood T cell repertoires in COVID-19. Generated by immunoSEQ multiplex PCR, the TCRdb table keeps only in-frame clones and is missing some. The sample comprises around 400,000 clones, 70% to 90% of which are singletons, and 1.4% rests with the top ten. Sequencing used PBMCs or T cells enriched from blood (not recorded which). Source of these receptors: a woman younger than 35 who had been exposed to COVID-19. The CDR3 runs from the conserved cysteine through the conserved F or W. The D gene is left open where the match is weak. Clone sizes are given selectively: once, few, many, or a class where the clone is expanded.

.	TRBV5-1	TRBD1	TRBJ2-7	TGCGCCAGCAGATCCGGGACAGGGGCGTCCTACGAGCAGTACTTC	CASRSGTGASYEQYF
.	TRBV5-6	.	TRBJ1-2	TGTGCCAGCAGCGATGGGCGGGCACTGGATCGCTATGGCTACACCTTC	CASSDGRALDRYGYTF
.	TRBV19	.	TRBJ2-5	TGTGCCAGTAGTGCTAGCGTCGAGACCCAGTACTTC	CASSASVETQYF
.	TRBV5-1	TRBD1	TRBJ1-2	TGCGCCAGCAGCCTGGGCGGACAGGGAAACTATGGCTACACCTTC	CASSLGGQGNYGYTF
.	TRBV6-5	TRBD2	TRBJ2-5	TGTGCCAGCAGTTACTCGGTTAGCGGGGGCCAAGAGACCCAGTACTTC	CASSYSVSGGQETQYF
.	TRBV12-3/TRBV12-4	.	TRBJ1-2	TGTGCCAGCAGCCAAGGCGGCAGCTATGGCTACACCTTC	CASSQGGSYGYTF
once	TRBV20-1	.	TRBJ2-1	TGCAGTGCTAGATTCGATGAGCAGTTCTTC	CSARFDEQFF
once	TRBV28	TRBD2	TRBJ2-5	TGTGCCAGCAGTTTATGGGCTAGCGGGCAAGAGACCCAGTACTTC	CASSLWASGQETQYF
.	TRBV28	.	TRBJ1-5	TGTGCCAGCAGCGCGAGCAATCAGCCCCAGCATTTT	CASSASNQPQHF
.	TRBV27	.	TRBJ1-5	TGTGCCAGCAGTCCCAGGGGTTATAATCAGCCCCAGCATTTT	CASSPRGYNQPQHF
.	TRBV28	TRBD1	TRBJ1-1	TGTGCCAGCAGTTTCTGGACAGGGGGCATCACTGAAGCTTTCTTT	CASSFWTGGITEAFF
.	TRBV7-2	TRBD1	TRBJ2-2	TGTGCCAGCTCCCGGACAGGGGAGACCGGGGAGCTGTTTTTT	CASSRTGETGELFF
.	TRBV28	.	TRBJ1-5	TGTGCCAGCAGTTTTGGGGGCGCCGGGGGGAGCAATCAGCCCCAGCATTTT	CASSFGGAGGSNQPQHF
.	TRBV3-1/TRBV3-2	TRBD1	TRBJ2-7	TGTGCCAGCAGCCGAAGGTTGTCTGGACAGGCGTCCTACGAGCAGTACTTC	CASSRRLSGQASYEQYF
.	TRBV9	TRBD1	TRBJ2-2	TGTGCCAGCAGCGTCGGGGGAGGGACAGGGGACGGGGAGCTGTTTTTT	CASSVGGGTGDGELFF
.	TRBV6-5	TRBD1	TRBJ1-1	TGTGCCAGCAGTTACTCCAGGGGGCGCGGGGAGGCTTTCTTT	CASSYSRGRGEAFF
.	TRBV20-1	TRBD1	TRBJ1-4	TGCAGTACAGGGGACGAAAAACTGTTTTTT	CSTGDEKLFF
.	TRBV20-1	TRBD2	TRBJ2-5	TGCAGTGCTAGTCGGCTAGCGGGAACCCTGAGAGGTGAGACCCAGTACTTC	CSASRLAGTLRGETQYF
few	TRBV18	TRBD2	TRBJ2-1	TGTGCCAGCTCACCACTCGGGACTAGCGGGAGTGATGAGCAGTTCTTC	CASSPLGTSGSDEQFF
.	TRBV6-6	TRBD1	TRBJ1-2	TGTGCCAGCAGACGGACAGGGGGCCGGGACTATGGCTACACCTTC	CASRRTGGRDYGYTF
.	TRBV27	.	TRBJ2-1	TGTGCCAGCAGTTTGGGGGGACGATACAATGAGCAGTTCTTC	CASSLGGRYNEQFF
.	TRBV28	.	TRBJ2-7	TGTGCCAGCAGTCAAGACATACGAGAGCAGTACTTC	CASSQDIREQYF
.	TRBV5-1	TRBD1	TRBJ2-1	TGCGCCAGCAGCTTGCCGACAGGGGTGTTTGGCAATGAGCAGTTCTTC	CASSLPTGVFGNEQFF
.	TRBV7-6	.	TRBJ2-2	TGTGCCAGCAGCTTAGAATCGATTCAGACTTACAACACCGGGGAGCTGTTTTTT	CASSLESIQTYNTGELFF
once	TRBV5-1	.	TRBJ2-7	TGCGCCAGCAGCTCGGGACTGAATTACGAGCAGTACTTC	CASSSGLNYEQYF
.	TRBV6-5	.	TRBJ2-2	TGTGCCAGCAGTCCGCGCACCGGGGAGCTGTTTTTT	CASSPRTGELFF
.	TRBV4-1	.	TRBJ1-2	TGCGCCAGCAGCCAAGGCAATACAGTCTATGGCTACACCTTC	CASSQGNTVYGYTF
.	TRBV7-2	.	TRBJ2-5	TGTGCCAGCAGCTTTCAAAGCCCCCAGACCCAGTACTTC	CASSFQSPQTQYF
once	TRBV24-1	.	TRBJ1-2	TGTGCCACCAGTGGGGCAGATTATGGCTACACCTTC	CATSGADYGYTF
.	TRBV28	TRBD1	TRBJ1-3	TGTGCCAGCAGGGATAGTACAGGGGGCGGTGGAAACACCATATATTTT	CASRDSTGGGGNTIYF
.	TRBV28	TRBD1	TRBJ1-2	TGTGCCAGCAGGGCATCGGGACAGGGGTACACCTTC	CASRASGQGYTF
.	TRBV6-2/TRBV6-3	.	TRBJ1-4	TGTGCCAGCAGCCCAGTCGAGGAAAAACTGTTTTTT	CASSPVEEKLFF
.	TRBV18	.	TRBJ1-5	TGTGCCAGCTCACCCAACAGGGTACTAGAACCCCAGCATTTT	CASSPNRVLEPQHF
.	TRBV6-5	.	TRBJ2-7	TGTGCCAGCAGTCCCAGGGAAGGCTACGAGCAGTACTTC	CASSPREGYEQYF
.	TRBV18	TRBD1	TRBJ2-5	TGTGCCAGCTCAAAGGGACAGGGAGAGACCCAGTACTTC	CASSKGQGETQYF
.	TRBV15	TRBD1	TRBJ1-1	TGTGCCACCAGCAGAGATCCCACACAGGGGGCGCGAACTGAAGCTTTCTTT	CATSRDPTQGARTEAFF
.	TRBV28	.	TRBJ1-5	TGTGCCAGCAGTTTAAGACGGCACCCAGGTGAACCCCAGCATTTT	CASSLRRHPGEPQHF
.	TRBV6-4	.	TRBJ1-6	TGTGCCAGCAGTCCAGGGGCTGGGGATTCACCCCTCCACTTT	CASSPGAGDSPLHF
.	TRBV15	.	TRBJ1-5	TGTGCCACCAGCAGCTTAGTCCAGGGCAATCAGCCCCAGCATTTT	CATSSLVQGNQPQHF